This T cell receptor (beta chain) was found in a study of PD-1 blockade in classical Hodgkin lymphoma. The study, taken as a whole, reports: No one has yet defined what causes the repertoire differences, which may be disease activity or prior therapy. Newly diagnosed patients reportedly trailed healthy donors in baseline TCR diversity.

Documented time point: newly diagnosed, previously untreated cHL patient sample. A comparison was provided by newly diagnosed, untreated classical Hodgkin lymphoma PBMCs. Sequencing used immunoSEQ multiplex PCR; TCRdb keeps in-frame clones, though not all of them. The table records 70,000 or so clones, over 90% of them present only once. Germline V gene sequence: CDR1 LNHDA, CDR2 SQIVND (reference sequence). This CDR3 has 16 residues. Trimming left V 0 bases short and J 4 bases short, with 14 bases between. On this clone: Antigen: not known.

The sequenced material came from peripheral blood mononuclear cells (PBMCs). V usage is TRBV19 and J usage is TRBJ2-3; a possible D gene is TRBD2 (7 bases). This TCR was recovered from a human donor with classical Hodgkin lymphoma. In DNA, the CDR3 is TGTGCCAGTAGTATAGATTGGGGGGGCGGCGCAGATACGCAGTATTTT. It yields the protein CASSIDWGGGADTQYF.